This TCR beta chain was captured by sequencing in a study of response to subunit inactivated influenza vaccine. The germline gives CDR1 SGHRS, CDR2 YFSETQ. Trimming at V came to 4 bases and at J to 7 bases, leaving 13 bases not matched to a gene. This CDR3 contains 16 residues. TCRdb reanalysed the RT-PCR reads using MiXCR and keeps one entry per CDR3 protein. The table lists roughly 550,000 distinct CDR3 sequences, around a quarter of them singletons. These data were also filed under a second study, of T cells expressing NK-cell markers. Per that paper: UMIs were included in TCR beta cDNA generated by 5'RACE template switching. Whether expanded NKG2C-expressing T cell clones recognize HCMV is unknown.

The chain carries TRBV5-1 and TRBJ2-1; 8 bases are shared with TRBD2. The starting material was CD4+ T cells sorted from PBMCs, obtained about 12 days after vaccination. The clonotype was recovered from a man aged 45-65 years who received an inactivated influenza vaccine. CDR3 in amino acids: CASSPGVYSGGNEQFF. In nucleotides, the CDR3 is TGCGCCAGCAGCCCTGGCGTGTACAGCGGGGGAAATGAGCAGTTCTTC.